The 10 T cell receptor beta chains reported below all come from one sample, sequenced in a study of T cell clonality in common variable immunodeficiency. The method was immunoSEQ multiplex PCR; TCRdb's version includes in-frame clones alone and lacks a portion of them. The sample includes some 52,000 clones, none of them occurring once. The material sequenced was peripheral blood mononuclear cells. These receptors were taken from a person between 18 and 69 years old in good health.

This clone was observed at least ten times. The CDR3 extends 3 residues past the end of the read, so its final part is completed from the germline J gene. The chain has TRBV6-2 or TRBV6-3 and TRBJ2-2, with TRBD2 matching over 11 bases. The CDR3 has 17 amino acids. Trimming at V came to 1 base and at J to 6 bases, leaving 7 bases not matched to a gene. CDR1 is MNHEY, CDR2 SVGEGT, per germline. CDR3 protein: CASSYLLAGVGAGELFF. The CDR3 DNA, read in part, is TGTGCCAGCAGTTACTTACTAGCGGGAGTAGGAGCCGGGGAG.

This clone was counted many times. The read ends 3 residues early relative to the CDR3; the germline J gene fills the gap. The chain carries TRBV29-1 and TRBJ2-7, with 10 nucleotides matching TRBD1. In germline, CDR1 is SQVTM, CDR2 ANQGSEA. The trim removed 7 bases at V and 0 bases at J, leaving 6 bases unmatched. The CDR3 runs 14 residues. CDR3 amino acids: CSAMTGGSSYEQYF. The sequenced CDR3 bases are TGCAGCGCAATGACAGGGGGCAGCTCCTACGAG.

Many counts were recorded for this clone. Sequencing ends 3 residues short of the CDR3 end; the germline J gene provides the rest. The V call is TRBV30, the J call TRBJ2-7; 13 bases agree with TRBD2. The length of the CDR3 is 15 residues. CDR1 and CDR2 (germline): GTSNPN, SVGIG (reference sequence). V shed 2 bases and J 6 bases; nucleotides not matched to a gene: 7. The CDR3 here is CAWSRRGLAGSEQYF. The CDR3 DNA, read in part, is TGTGCCTGGAGTCGCCGGGGACTAGCGGGAAGCGAG. Full variable domain (missing parts from reference TRBV30 and TRBJ2-7): SQTIHQWPATLVQPVGSPLSLECTVEGTSNPNLYWYRQAAGRGLQLLFYSVGIGQISSEVPQNLSASRPQDRQFILSSKKLLLSDSGFYLCAWSRRGLAGSEQYFGPGTRLTVT.

The table lists this clone with many counts. The observed sequence ends 3 residues before the CDR3 terminus, with the missing tail filled in from the germline J gene. The chain employs TRBV7-6 and TRBJ2-7, with TRBD2 as a possible D gene (6 bases). Germline lookup yields CDR1 SGHVS and CDR2 FNYEAQ. Trimming pared 2 bases from V and 6 bases from J, leaving 11 bases between. The CDR3 is 13 amino acids. The CDR3: CASSLRLEGEQYF. The part of the CDR3 DNA that was read is TGTGCCAGCAGCTTAAGACTAGAGGGCGAG.

This clone was recorded at least ten times. The CDR3 end falls 3 residues outside the read, so it is completed with the germline J gene. The chain recombines TRBV29-1 with TRBJ2-3, with TRBD1 identical over 9 bases. The CDR3 covers 15 residues. From germline, CDR1 is SQVTM and CDR2 ANQGSEA. This chain's CDR3 is CSVLPWTGEGETQYF. CDR3 DNA, as far as it was read: TGCAGCGTTCTCCCCTGGACAGGGGAGGGAGAGACG.

This clone was detected ten times or more. The read comes to an end 3 residues before the CDR3 does, leaving the germline J gene to fill in the end. The chain couples TRBV6-1 to TRBJ1-5; the D is unclear. Germline CDR1 and CDR2: MNHNS and SASEGT. The V end lost 4 bases, the J end lost 1 base, and 11 bases lay between the germline ends. There are 15 residues in the CDR3. This CDR3 reads CASSGTTGSNQPQHF. Partial CDR3 DNA: TGTGCCAGCAGTGGGACGACGGGGAGCAATCAGCCC.

The table lists this clone with many counts. The read ends 3 residues early relative to the CDR3; the germline J gene fills the gap. The chain carries TRBV13 and TRBJ2-3, with 7 bases aligning to TRBD1. There are 11 residues in the CDR3. Looked up from germline, CDR1 is PRHDT and CDR2 is FYEKMQ (reference sequence). The part of the CDR3 DNA that was read is TGTGCCAGCAGCTTAACAGGGGCG. Translation: CASSLTGA. The whole CDR3 sequence reads CASSLTGAQYF.

In its sample, this clone was seen many times. The CDR3 end falls 3 residues outside the read, so it is completed with the germline J gene. The chain has TRBV12-3 or TRBV12-4 and TRBJ1-2; the match to TRBD1 covers 8 bases. There are 16 residues in the CDR3. CDR3 bases read: TGTGCCAGCAGTTTAGGAGCAGGGGGCGACCCCGCCGGC. Its translation: CASSLGAGGDPAG. The entire CDR3 is CASSLGAGGDPAGYTF.

This clone was detected ten times or more. The read halts 3 residues ahead of the CDR3 end, with the missing end drawn from the germline J gene. The gene calls are TRBV20-1 and TRBJ2-1; 7 bases line up with TRBD2. Trimming cost V 5 bases and J 2 bases; bases outside gene matches: 6. The CDR3 contains 14 residues. CDR1 DFQATT and CDR2 SNEGSKA come from the germline V gene (reference sequence). The CDR3 protein is CSAFSGMAYNEQFF. The sequenced CDR3 bases are TGCAGTGCTTTCAGCGGGATGGCCTACAATGAG.

This clone was counted many times. The read stops 3 residues short of the end of the CDR3; the missing end is completed from the germline J gene. The V and J genes are TRBV6-1 and TRBJ2-3, with D perhaps matching TRBD2 (5 bases). This CDR3 is built from 15 residues. CDR1 and CDR2 (germline): MNHNS, SASEGT. V was pared by 2 bases and J by 0 bases, with 9 bases between. The CDR3 spells CASSENRGSTDTQYF. The sequenced CDR3 bases are TGTGCCAGCAGTGAAAACCGGGGAAGCACAGATACG.